The T cell receptor beta chain under discussion was sequenced for a study of blood T cell repertoires in COVID-19. Study-level information: COVID-19 samples collected from the United States, Italy and Spain covered acute and convalescent phases. Sample material is recorded as cDNA or gDNA derived from T cells, B-cell-depleted T cells, or PBMCs.

Germline lookup yields CDR1 LGHNT and CDR2 FRNRAP. The CDR3 runs to 17 residues. The V gene end was trimmed by 0 bases and the J gene end by 4 bases; junction bases not matched to a gene: 7. Authors' analysis steps: Estimation of nucleated cell counts was performed using reference gene primer amplification. Sequenced by immunoSEQ multiplex PCR; TCRdb stores in-frame clones only, minus some. The DNA was the basis for D and trimming; V, J and clone size are from that table. The sample gives 120,000 or so clones, 88% of which show up once; 1.2% is in the top ten. The TCR was taken from a woman older than 75 with acute or convalescent COVID-19. The rearrangement links TRBV12-5 to TRBJ1-1, with TRBD1 identical over 11 bases. Sequenced sample: peripheral blood. CDR3 loop: CASGLVLGTGGATEAFF. In nucleotides, the CDR3 is TGTGCTAGTGGTTTGGTACTAGGGACAGGGGGTGCCACTGAAGCTTTCTTT.